A single sample gave rise to the 3 T cell receptor beta chains below, sequenced in a study of technical replicates of blood from several donors. Repertoires were generated with immunoSEQ multiplex PCR, while TCRdb's copy carries only in-frame clones and drops some. This table has some 48,000 clones, 92% appearing once. Specimen: PBMCs. Source of these receptors: a human donor in good health. Some clones in this sample may be carry-over from other donors' samples.

The J gene is TRBJ2-1, the V gene TRBV15; the match to TRBD2 covers 9 bases. From germline, CDR1 is LNHNV and CDR2 YYDKDF (reference sequence). V lost 0 bases and J lost 2; bases outside the gene matches: 2. The CDR3 spans 16 residues. The CDR3 spells CATSRDSGSPYNEQFF. In DNA, the CDR3 is TGTGCCACCAGCAGAGATAGCGGGAGCCCCTACAATGAGCAGTTCTTC.

This clone was detected only a few times. The rearrangement joins TRBV4-3 to TRBJ2-7; D is perhaps TRBD1 (5 bases). This CDR3 spans 14 amino acids. Germline-derived CDR1 and CDR2 are LGHNA and YSLEER. V lost 1 base and J 2 bases, leaving 9 bases between the germline ends. The chain's CDR3 is CASSQAQGAYEQYF. The CDR3 region has the DNA TGCGCCAGCAGCCAAGCGCAGGGCGCCTACGAGCAGTACTTC.

The V gene is TRBV10-3, the J gene TRBJ2-7, with 8 bases aligning to TRBD1. V trimming: 8 bases; J trimming: 4 bases; junction bases outside the gene matches: 19. The CDR3 spans 17 residues. Germline V gives CDR1 ENHRY, CDR2 SYGVKD. The CDR3 protein is CAIFGTGPTYGPYEQYF. The CDR3 DNA follows: TGTGCCATCTTCGGGACAGGACCAACCTATGGGCCTTACGAGCAGTACTTC.